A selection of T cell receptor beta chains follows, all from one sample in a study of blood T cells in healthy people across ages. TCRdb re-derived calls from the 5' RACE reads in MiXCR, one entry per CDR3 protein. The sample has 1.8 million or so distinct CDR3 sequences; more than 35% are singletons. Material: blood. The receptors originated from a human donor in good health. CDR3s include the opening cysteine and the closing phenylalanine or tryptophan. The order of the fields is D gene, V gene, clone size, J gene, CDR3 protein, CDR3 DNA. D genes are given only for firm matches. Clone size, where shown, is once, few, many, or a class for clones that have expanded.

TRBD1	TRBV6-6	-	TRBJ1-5	CASSSTQGTQPQHF	TGTGCCAGCAGTTCCACACAGGGGACTCAGCCCCAGCATTTT
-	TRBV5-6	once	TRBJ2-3	CASSPPGVPSTDTQYF	TGTGCCAGCAGCCCGCCAGGGGTCCCTAGCACAGATACGCAGTATTTT
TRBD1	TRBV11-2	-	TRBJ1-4	CASSLDLGTGNEKLFF	TGTGCCAGCAGCTTAGACCTAGGGACAGGGAACGAAAAACTGTTTTTT
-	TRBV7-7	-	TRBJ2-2	CASSSARGTGELFF	TGTGCCAGCAGCTCGGCCCGGGGTACCGGGGAGCTGTTTTTT
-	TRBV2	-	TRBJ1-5	CASSEREHQPQHF	TGTGCCAGCAGTGAGCGGGAACATCAGCCCCAGCATTTT
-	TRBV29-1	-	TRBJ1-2	CSVQRNHNYGYTF	TGCAGCGTTCAACGGAACCACAACTATGGCTACACCTTC
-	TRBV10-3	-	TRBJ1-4	CAISEVDRRTNEKLFF	TGTGCCATCAGTGAAGTGGACCGGAGGACTAATGAAAAACTGTTTTTT
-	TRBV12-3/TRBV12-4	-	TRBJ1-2	CASRPDGYGYTF	TGTGCCAGCAGACCCGACGGTTATGGCTACACCTTC
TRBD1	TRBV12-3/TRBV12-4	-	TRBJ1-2	CASSRSPGQGRGGYTF	TGTGCCAGCAGCCGTTCTCCGGGACAGGGCAGAGGTGGCTACACCTTC
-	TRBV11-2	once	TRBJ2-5	CASSFLGGHQETQYF	TGTGCCAGCAGCTTCCTAGGGGGGCACCAAGAGACCCAGTACTTC
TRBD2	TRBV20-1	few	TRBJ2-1	CSAARGGGGSSYNEQFF	TGCAGTGCTGCCCGAGGCGGCGGGGGGAGCTCCTACAATGAGCAGTTCTTC
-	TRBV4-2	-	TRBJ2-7	CASSQVNGGEYEQYF	TGTGCCAGCAGCCAAGTGAACGGGGGAGAGTACGAGCAGTACTTC
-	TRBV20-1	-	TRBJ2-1	CSATVEYNEQFF	TGCAGTGCTACAGTGGAGTACAATGAGCAGTTCTTC
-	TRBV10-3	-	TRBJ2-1	CAISDPNEQFF	TGTGCCATCAGTGACCCTAATGAGCAGTTCTTC
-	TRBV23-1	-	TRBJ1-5	CASRSKNQPQHF	TGCGCCAGCAGGAGTAAAAATCAGCCCCAGCATTTT
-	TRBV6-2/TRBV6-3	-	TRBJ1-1	CASSPLQVNTEAFF	TGTGCCAGCAGCCCATTACAGGTGAACACTGAAGCTTTCTTT
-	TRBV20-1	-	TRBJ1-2	CSAKLAGGFYGYTF	TGCAGTGCGAAGCTCGCAGGCGGATTCTATGGCTACACCTTC
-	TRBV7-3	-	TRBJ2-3	CASSPRRRDTQYF	TGTGCCAGCAGCCCCCGTCGTAGGGATACGCAGTATTTT
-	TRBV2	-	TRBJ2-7	CASSEALGRYEQYF	TGTGCCAGCAGTGAAGCCTTGGGACGCTACGAGCAGTACTTC
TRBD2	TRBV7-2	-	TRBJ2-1	CASSPSTSGYNEQFF	TGTGCCAGCAGCCCATCGACTAGCGGCTACAATGAGCAGTTCTTC
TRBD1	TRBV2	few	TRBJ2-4	CASRTQTGGENIQYF	TGTGCCAGCAGGACCCAGACAGGGGGCGAAAACATTCAGTACTTC
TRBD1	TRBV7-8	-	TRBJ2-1	CASSPNVGDSSFF	TGTGCCAGCAGTCCTAACGTAGGGGACAGTTCGTTCTTC
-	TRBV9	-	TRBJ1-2	CASSVAGISLGLANYGYTF	TGTGCCAGCAGCGTAGCCGGGATCTCGCTGGGACTCGCTAACTATGGCTACACCTTC
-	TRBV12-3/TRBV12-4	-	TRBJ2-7	CASSAQDYYEQYF	TGTGCCAGCAGCGCTCAAGATTACTACGAGCAGTACTTC
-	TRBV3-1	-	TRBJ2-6	CASSQRGFSLSGANVLTF	TGTGCCAGCAGCCAGAGGGGTTTCTCCCTCTCTGGGGCCAACGTCCTGACTTTC
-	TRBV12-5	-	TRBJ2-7	CASGQDTYEQYF	TGTGCTAGTGGCCAGGACACCTACGAGCAGTACTTC
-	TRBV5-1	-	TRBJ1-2	CASSPGWGGANYGYTF	TGCGCCAGCAGCCCCGGTTGGGGCGGAGCTAACTATGGCTACACCTTC
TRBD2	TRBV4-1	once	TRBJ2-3	CASSQISGGGQYF	TGCGCCAGCAGCCAGATCAGCGGGGGGGGGCAGTATTTT
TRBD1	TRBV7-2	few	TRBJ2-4	CASTWAGGPNIQYF	TGTGCCAGCACCTGGGCAGGGGGACCCAACATTCAGTACTTC
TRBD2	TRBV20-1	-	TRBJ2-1	CSARDLRTSGDNEQFF	TGCAGTGCTAGAGATCTCCGGACTAGCGGGGACAATGAGCAGTTCTTC
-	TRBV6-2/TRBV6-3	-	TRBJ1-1	CASSYSRHKGTEAFF	TGTGCCAGCAGTTACTCGAGACACAAGGGGACTGAAGCTTTCTTT
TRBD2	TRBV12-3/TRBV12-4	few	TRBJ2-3	CASSLIVGGDLSDTQYF	TGTGCCAGCAGTTTAATTGTGGGGGGGGACCTTTCAGATACGCAGTATTTT
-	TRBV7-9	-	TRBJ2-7	CASSSPGLPGYEQYF	TGTGCCAGCAGCTCCCCGGGACTCCCAGGATACGAGCAGTACTTC
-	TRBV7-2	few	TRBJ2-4	CASSTRSAKNIQYF	TGTGCCAGCAGCACGCGTAGTGCCAAAAACATTCAGTACTTC
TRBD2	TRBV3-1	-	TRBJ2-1	CASSRGTSGGKRYNEQFF	TGTGCCAGCAGCCGTGGGACCAGCGGGGGGAAACGGTACAATGAGCAGTTCTTC
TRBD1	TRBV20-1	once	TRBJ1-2	CSATTGQIYGYTF	TGCAGTGCTACCACGGGACAGATCTATGGCTACACCTTC
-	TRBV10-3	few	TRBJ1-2	CAISEWGTYRSDGYTF	TGTGCCATCAGTGAATGGGGGACATACAGGTCTGATGGCTACACCTTC
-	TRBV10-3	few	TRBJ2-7	CAISEVAGGKSYEQYF	TGTGCCATCAGTGAGGTGGCAGGGGGGAAGTCCTACGAGCAGTACTTC
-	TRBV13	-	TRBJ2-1	CASSFVQEDNEQFF	TGTGCCAGCAGCTTCGTTCAGGAGGACAATGAGCAGTTCTTC
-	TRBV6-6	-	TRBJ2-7	CASSYGPFYEQYF	TGTGCCAGCAGCTACGGACCATTCTACGAGCAGTACTTC
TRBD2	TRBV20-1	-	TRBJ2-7	CSAKSGGREQYF	TGCAGTGCTAAGTCGGGAGGGCGCGAGCAGTACTTC
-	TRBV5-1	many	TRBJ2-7	CASSRTGSSYEQYF	TGTGCCAGCAGCAGGACGGGGAGCTCCTACGAGCAGTACTTC